Sequencing of this TCR beta chain was carried out in a study of blood T cells in healthy people across ages. The second PCR ran roughly 6 to 12 cycles with a sample-barcoded 5' primer and J-beta primers. TCRdb redid the calling of the 5' RACE reads with MiXCR, one entry per CDR3 protein. The repertoire has approximately 1,100,000 distinct CDR3 sequences, around 43% of them found once; the top ten carry over 15%. Germline V CDR1 and CDR2: SQVTM, ANQGSEA. V lost 6 bases to trimming and J lost 8 bases; unmatched junction nucleotides: 17. The CDR3 contains 15 residues. The chain links TRBV29-1 to TRBJ2-3; TRBD2 matches 7 bases. The sample taken for sequencing was blood. The TCR comes from a woman aged 55-75 years in good health. The CDR3 region is CSVDVSGRGRGTQYF. The CDR3 nucleotides are TGCAGCGTAGACGTTAGCGGGCGAGGTAGGGGTACGCAGTATTTT.